A single sample is the source of the 5 T cell receptor beta chains below, sequenced in a study of vaccination effects on CD4 cells after COVID-19. Before sequencing, viral peptide pools were used by the ViraFEST assay to expand antigen-specific CD4+ T cells. Researchers isolated CD4+ T cells once less than twelve days of culture had elapsed. Between March and December 2020, the person had a SARS-CoV-2 infection that PCR confirmed. These receptors have no identified antigens. Generated by immunoSEQ multiplex PCR, the TCRdb table keeps only in-frame clones and is missing some. The sample lists approximately 37,000 clones; just under 75% were seen once. The starting material was CD4+ T cells from PBMCs cultured with a peptide pool, obtained before COVID-19 vaccination. The receptors stem from a human donor who had a prior SARS-CoV-2 infection.

The count of this clone is one. The V and J genes are TRBV7-2 and TRBJ2-7; 10 positions match TRBD1. V gave up 5 bases and J gave up 4 bases; unmatched junction bases: 5. From germline, CDR1 is SGHTA and CDR2 FQGNSA. The CDR3 extends over 14 amino acids. The DNA for the CDR3 is TGTGCCAGCAGCCCTCGACAGGGGGCTTACGAGCAGTACTTC. Translation gives CASSPRQGAYEQYF.

CDR3 DNA sequence: TGCGCCAGCAGCCAAGATCTGTATACGGGAGGGAAAACCGGGGAGCTGTTTTTT. Protein product: CASSQDLYTGGKTGELFF. This sequence joins TRBV4-3 and TRBJ2-2; 8 nucleotides match TRBD2. With V trimmed by 0 bases and J by 5 bases, 11 bases remained unmatched. This CDR3 spans 18 amino acids. Germline assignment: CDR1 LGHNA and CDR2 YSLEER.

The chain joins TRBV6-2 or TRBV6-3 to TRBJ2-1; 8 bases are a match to TRBD2. The CDR3 is made up of 16 amino acids. Germline V CDR1 and CDR2: MNHEY, SVGEGT. The ends lost 0 bases at V and 2 bases at J; junction bases unmatched: 3. The CDR3 sequence: CASSYSGSGAYNEQFF. The CDR3 region has the DNA TGTGCCAGCAGTTACTCGGGTAGCGGGGCCTACAATGAGCAGTTCTTC.

The V gene is TRBV27, the J gene TRBJ2-1, with 12 bases fitting TRBD2. The CDR3 has 15 residues. CDR1 and CDR2 (germline): MNHEY, SMNVEV (reference sequence). Germline trimming cut 4 bases from V and 5 bases from J; bases unmatched to any gene: 3. CDR3 in DNA: TGTGCCAGCAGTTCTTGGACTAGCGGGGACAATGAGCAGTTCTTC. Amino acids: CASSSWTSGDNEQFF.

This clone was seen once. The chain has TRBV9 and TRBJ2-2, with 12 bases that match TRBD2. The CDR3 spans 16 residues. V lost 2 bases and J lost 7; bases outside the gene matches: 6. Germline V gives CDR1 SGDLS, CDR2 YYNGEE. The CDR3 protein is CASSVLAGGRLGELFF. The DNA of the CDR3 is TGTGCCAGCAGCGTCCTAGCGGGGGGGCGTCTCGGGGAGCTGTTTTTT.